This T cell receptor (beta chain) stems from a study of blood T cells in healthy people across ages (dated by TCRdb to 2015 to 2017). About the investigation overall: Template switching captured roughly one uniquely barcoded TCR beta cDNA molecule per two T cells in model experiments. To avoid experimental bias, donors of different ages were randomly spread across the sequencing lanes. Using the same blood draw, the study looked at two additional independent replicas of 1 million unique cDNA reads for two donors, one aged 18 to 30 and the other aged 80 or older. The study measured age-related changes in TCR beta repertoire diversity using deep sequencing normalized with unique cDNA molecular identifiers. The donors were divided into four age groups: young (average around 15 years), middle-aged (approximately 39), aged (about 61) and long-lived (about 79).

What the work shows at the level of the full study, not this receptor alone: Because profiling used bulk unsorted PBMCs, naive and antigen-experienced compartments could not be compared conclusively. Compared with the aged group, more naive CD4+ T cells, fewer expanded clones and increased TCR diversity were shown by the long-lived group, suggesting age selection. A strong correlation was found between observed TCR beta diversity and the percentage of naive T cells measured by flow cytometry. Estimates of total diversity from one million sequenced T cells were regarded as lower bounds and underestimates. Observed TCR beta diversity per million T cells fell roughly linearly with age, and a significant reduction was already apparent by age about 43. Because donor CMV infection status was unknown, age-related changes in expanded clonotypes were potentially confounded.

Receptors were amplified or captured by 5' RACE. The instrument was an Illumina HiSeq 2500. The second PCR ran for roughly 6 to 11 cycles and used a J-beta primer mix along with a sample-barcoded 5' primer. A unique molecular identifier was introduced onto each TCR beta cDNA molecule by a template-switch 5' adaptor carrying 12 random nucleotides. At least 2.5 million CDR3-containing paired-end reads were obtained from each sample. First-strand cDNA synthesis was performed from all RNA using the Mint cDNA synthesis kit, with priming by a TRBC-specific oligonucleotide. All cDNA was treated with uracil-DNA glycosylase and then went through a first 18-cycle PCR with the universal primers M1SS and BC2_uni_R. The published analysis was carried out like this. For normalization, 1 million high-quality reads, each with a distinct molecular identifier, were randomly selected from each sample. Instead of being binned into consensus sequences, reads with shared molecular identifiers were discarded. MiTCR, run with a Q25 quality threshold and the strictest error-elimination algorithm, handled CDR3 identification, clonotype clustering and error correction. Lower-bound total TCR beta diversity was estimated with a nonparametric unseen species model using Euler transformation. Clones were called with MiXCR by TCRdb after fastp trimmed the public reads at Q25, and only in-frame beta chains were retained. Entries are consolidated by CDR3 protein sequence, retaining the most common genes and DNA. These V and J calls are TCRdb output, not the study's own analysis. Recorded for this sample are hundreds of thousands of distinct CDR3 sequences; roughly 50% of them occurred a single time. The biggest ten clones account for 30% to 45% of the sample.

The donors were some 36 Caucasian individuals from Russia, aged 6 to 90 years, who were systemically healthy. Each donor gave roughly 11 milliliters of peripheral blood, drawn into EDTA-treated Vacutainer tubes. Ficoll-Paque density-gradient centrifugation was used to isolate PBMCs, with at least 6.5 million obtained per sample. Total RNA, at least 6 micrograms per sample, was extracted from PBMCs with Trizol reagent. For every donor, an aliquot of PBMCs went through flow cytometry to measure the percentages of naive CD45RAhigh/CD27high T cells. For this clonotype: Its antigen specificity is not known. Base qualities were left out, and no much larger clone turns up one base away.

This receptor was identified in a man between 60 and 75 years old in good health. Specimen: blood.

The CDR3 reads CASSSPAGAAGANEQFF. The bases are TGCGCCAGCAGCTCTCCTGCGGGGGCGGCAGGGGCCAATGAGCAGTTCTTC. This sequence uses TRBV5-1 and TRBJ2-1; tentative D gene TRBD2, with 7 bases matching. The CDR3 has 17 amino acids, counting the end cysteine and phenylalanine. CDR3 DNA only is kept here, 51 bases in frame from base 1. The CDR1 and CDR2 encoded by the germline V gene are SGHRS and YFSETQ. The germline ends are 22 bases apart after V is trimmed by 3 bases and J by 6 bases.